Presented here are 9 T cell receptor beta chains from one specimen sequenced in a study of T cells in Graves' hyperthyroidism and ophthalmopathy. Authors of the study amplified TCR beta CDR3 regions from RNA transcripts. A first-round RT-PCR of the TCR CDR3 used the HTBI primer set. Using its own MiXCR run on the multiplex PCR reads, TCRdb lists one record per CDR3 protein. Here the sample spans some 320,000 distinct CDR3 sequences, roughly 15% being singletons. The specimen sequenced was blood. These receptors all stem from a woman aged 40 to 50 with Graves' ophthalmopathy.

This chain joins TRBV20-1 and TRBJ1-5; no clear D gene. The germline CDR1 and CDR2 sequences are DFQATT and SNEGSKA (reference sequence). The V end was cut by 0 bases, the J end by 6 bases, with 12 bases between. This CDR3 has 14 amino acids. The CDR3 DNA reads as TGCAGTGCTAGAGAGTTGCGACGGGGTCAGCCCCAGCATTTT. The encoded protein is CSARELRRGQPQHF.

This clonotype came up many times. This chain uses TRBV24-1 with TRBJ1-2; TRBD1 agrees at 7 bases. In germline, CDR1 is KGHDR, CDR2 SFDVKD. The CDR3 totals 15 residues. V lost 4 bases and J lost 6; bases outside the gene matches: 10. As DNA, the CDR3 is TGTGCCACCAGTGACTATACCGGGACAGCGAATGGCTACACCTTC. This encodes CATSDYTGTANGYTF.

The genes are TRBV4-2 and TRBJ1-5; 7 bases agree with TRBD1. There are 14 residues in the CDR3. V was pared by 5 bases and J by 4 bases, with 5 bases of the junction left unmatched. In germline, CDR1 is LGHNA, CDR2 YNFKEQ. The CDR3 coding sequence is TGTGCCAGCAGCGATGACAGGGCAAATCAGCCCCAGCATTTT. It is translated as CASSDDRANQPQHF.

This clonotype has a count of ten or more. The chain links TRBV6-1 to TRBJ2-7; the D gene could be TRBD1 or TRBD2 (5 bases each). V gave up 8 bases and J gave up 3 bases, with 23 bases separating them. The CDR3 consists of 16 residues. Germline loops: CDR1 MNHNS, CDR2 SASEGT. The CDR3 sequence is CASPIDLPGRSYEQYF. The CDR3 DNA reads TGTGCCAGCCCGATCGACCTACCGGGACGCAGCTACGAGCAGTACTTC.

This clonotype showed up just a few times. The chain uses TRBV29-1 and TRBJ1-1, with no clear D. Looked up from germline, CDR1 is SQVTM and CDR2 is ANQGSEA. Trimming shortened V by 6 bases and J by 0 bases, and 11 bases separated the two germline ends. The CDR3 totals 13 residues. CDR3 DNA sequence: TGCAGCGTAAGGTCCGATTTGAACACTGAAGCTTTCTTT. It codes for CSVRSDLNTEAFF.

The sample holds a few counts of this clonotype. The chain links TRBV11-3 to TRBJ1-1; D is perhaps TRBD1 (5 bases). CDR1 is SGHNT and CDR2 is YENEEA in the germline V gene. The V and J ends lost 4 bases and 6 bases respectively, with 9 bases between them. The CDR3 totals 12 residues. The CDR3 coding sequence is TGTGCCAGCAGCTCAGGGTTATCTGAAGCTTTCTTT. This gives the protein CASSSGLSEAFF.

The V and J genes are TRBV19 and TRBJ1-4; tentative D call: TRBD1 (5 bases). Trimming cost V 3 bases and J 4 bases, with 9 bases left between them. The germline V gene has CDR1 LNHDA and CDR2 SQIVND (reference sequence). This CDR3 contains 14 residues. The CDR3 DNA reads as TGTGCCAGTAGTATTGGGACCTATAATGAAAAACTGTTTTTT. Its translation is CASSIGTYNEKLFF. The full variable domain, rest sourced from reference TRBV19 and TRBJ1-4, is DGGITQSPKYLFRKEGQNVTLSCEQNLNHDAMYWYRQDPGQGLRLIYYSQIVNDFQKGDIAEGYSVSREKKESFPLTVTSAQKNPTAFYLCASSIGTYNEKLFFGSGTQLSVL.

Many counts were recorded for this clonotype. The rearrangement uses TRBV6-1 and TRBJ2-7, with 11 positions matching TRBD2. From germline, CDR1 is MNHNS and CDR2 SASEGT. This CDR3 has 15 amino acids. The V gene end was trimmed by 4 bases and the J gene end by 2 bases; junction bases not matched to a gene: 4. CDR3 sequence (DNA): TGTGCCAGCAGTGCCGGACTAGCGGGCGCCTACGAGCAGTACTTC. It yields the protein CASSAGLAGAYEQYF.

This chain uses TRBV5-4 with TRBJ2-3; tentatively, D is TRBD2 (6 bases). This CDR3 is built from 12 residues. Trimming shortened V by 4 bases and J by 10 bases, and 13 bases separated the two germline ends. Germline assignment: CDR1 SGHNT and CDR2 YYREEE (reference sequence). The CDR3 nucleotides read TGTGCCAGCAGCGGCACGGGGGAGGCGCAGTATTTT. Its protein is CASSGTGEAQYF.